Listed below are T cell receptor beta chains from one sample, sequenced in a study of tumor-infiltrating lymphocytes in primary liver carcinoma. MiXCR was run by TCRdb on the multiplex PCR reads, yielding one entry per CDR3 protein. Among about 74,000 distinct CDR3 sequences listed, approximately 74% were seen once. Sequencing used liver tumor tissue from sampling region 4. The receptors shown here come from a middle-aged man with primary liver carcinoma and hepatitis B virus infection. Both conserved end residues are part of each CDR3. D genes are given only for firm matches. Rows give clone size only sometimes, using once, few, many, or a class for an expanded clone.

NA	TRBV4-1	NA	TRBJ2-3	CPSSQDGDVGESTDTQYF	TGCCCCAGCAGCCAAGATGGGGATGTGGGAGAGAGCACAGATACGCAGTATTTT
NA	TRBV6-5	many	TRBJ2-7	CASSTTGATRDGQYF	TGTGCCAGCAGTACTACAGGGGCCACGCGGGATGGGCAGTACTTC
NA	TRBV12-3/TRBV12-4	NA	TRBJ2-7	CAISVLAYEQYF	TGTGCCATCAGTGTACTAGCCTACGAGCAGTACTTC
NA	TRBV6-1	NA	TRBJ1-5	CARSETTPDGSQPQHF	TGTGCCAGGAGTGAGACTACACCCGATGGCAGTCAGCCCCAACATTTT
NA	TRBV10-3	NA	TRBJ2-1	CAISEVRREQSF	TGTGCCATCAGTGAAGTCAGGCGAGAGCAGTCCTTC
NA	TRBV12-3/TRBV12-4	NA	TRBJ1-1	CASSWMTETACF	TGTGCCAGCAGTTGGATGACAGAAACTGCTTGCTTT
NA	TRBV7-9	NA	TRBJ2-7	CVGTLGEQYEQYF	TGTGTCGGAACTTTGGGGGAGCAGTATGAGCAGTACTTC
NA	TRBV4-2	many	TRBJ1-4	CASSQVGPRNEKLFF	TGTGCCAGCAGCCAAGTGGGACCGCGGAATGAAAAACTGTTTTTT
NA	TRBV28	NA	TRBJ1-4	CASSWTWAREKLFF	TGTGCCAGCAGTTGGACGTGGGCGCGCGAAAAACTGTTTTTT
NA	TRBV11-2	NA	TRBJ2-2	CASSLSSGTGELFF	TGTGCCAGCAGCTTAAGCTCGGGAACCGGGGAGCTGTTTTTT
TRBD2	TRBV5-1	NA	TRBJ2-2	CASSYASSGNTGELFF	TGCGCCAGCAGCTACGCTTCTAGCGGTAACACCGGGGAGCTGTTTTTT
TRBD1	TRBV10-3	many	TRBJ1-5	CAISESTGGAQPQHF	TGTGCCATCAGTGAGTCGACAGGGGGAGCTCAGCCCCAGCATTTT
TRBD2	TRBV28	NA	TRBJ2-4	CASSRGLAVLLAKSIKYF	TGTGCCAGCAGCCGGGGACTAGCGGTCCTCCTAGCCAAAAGCATTAAGTACTTC
NA	TRBV7-3	NA	TRBJ2-3	CASSLGWTDTQYF	TGTGCCAGCAGCCTCGGATGGACAGATACGCAGTATTTT
TRBD1	TRBV5-5	NA	TRBJ1-2	CVNSLSETGGGYTF	TGTGTCAACAGCTTATCCGAGACAGGGGGTGGCTACACCTTC
NA	TRBV6-5	once	TRBJ2-1	CASSRSSRGTSYNEQFF	TGTGCCAGCAGTCGCTCATCAAGAGGGACCTCCTACAATGAGCAGTTCTTC
NA	TRBV4-2	NA	TRBJ2-1	CASNRQKGNEQFF	TGTGCCAGCAACCGACAGAAGGGCAATGAACAGTTCTTC
TRBD2	TRBV5-8	many	TRBJ2-5	CASSSFLAGQETQYF	TGTGCCAGCAGCTCCTTCCTAGCGGGACAAGAGACCCAGTACTTC
NA	TRBV30	NA	TRBJ2-1	CAWNVVRGGEQLF	TGTGCCTGGAACGTCGTACGAGGGGGTGAGCAGCTCTTC
TRBD1	TRBV28	NA	TRBJ1-5	CASSPLDRDNQSQHF	TGTGCCAGTAGTCCCCTGGACAGGGACAATCAGTCCCAGCATTTT
NA	TRBV12-3/TRBV12-4	NA	TRBJ1-1	CASGAGSTEAFF	TGTGCAAGCGGCGCAGGGAGCACTGAAGCTTTCTTT
NA	TRBV20-1	NA	TRBJ1-4	CSAFGEKLFF	TGCAGTGCTTTCGGGGAAAAACTGTTTTTT
NA	TRBV12-3/TRBV12-4	NA	TRBJ2-7	CASSPGRDYEQYF	TGTGCCAGCAGCCCGGGACGGGACTACGAGCAGTACTTC
NA	TRBV4-1	many	TRBJ2-1	CASSQGVLARSSYNEQFF	TGCGCCAGCAGCCAAGGGGTCCTAGCGAGGAGCTCCTACAATGAGCAGTTCTTC
TRBD1	TRBV6-5	many	TRBJ2-5	CASSLTGGFQETQYF	TGTGCCAGCAGCTTGACAGGGGGTTTCCAAGAGACCCAGTACTTC
NA	TRBV7-3	NA	TRBJ2-5	CASSFGPQGTQYF	TGTGCCAGCAGCTTTGGACCTCAAGGGACCCAGTACTTC
NA	TRBV30	NA	TRBJ2-1	CAWSAPSWDEQIF	TGTGCCTGGAGTGCGCCTAGCTGGGATGAGCAGATCTTC
NA	TRBV29-1	NA	TRBJ2-7	CSAWSSDSSYEQCF	TGCAGCGCCTGGTCCTCAGACAGCTCCTACGAGCAGTGCTTC
TRBD1	TRBV12-3/TRBV12-4	NA	TRBJ1-5	CASETGAVGYQPQHF	TGTGCCAGCGAAACAGGGGCCGTGGGCTATCAGCCCCAGCATTTT
TRBD2	TRBV11-2	once	TRBJ2-1	CASSVSSGRANERFF	TGTGCCAGCAGTGTCTCTAGCGGGAGGGCCAATGAGCGGTTCTTC
NA	TRBV11-2	NA	TRBJ2-5	CASRSRNSAHHETQYF	TGTGCCAGCAGATCCCGGAACTCTGCCCACCATGAGACGCAGTACTTC
TRBD1	TRBV6-1	many	TRBJ1-4	CASSEPPYGTGNEKLFF	TGTGCCAGCAGTGAGCCACCGTACGGGACAGGGAACGAAAAACTGTTTTTT
TRBD1	TRBV28	NA	TRBJ2-1	CASKDRGDYKEQFF	TGTGCCAGCAAAGACAGGGGCGATTACAAAGAGCAGTTCTTC
NA	TRBV6-1	NA	TRBJ1-5	CACGGTSLGQPQHF	TGTGCCTGCGGCGGGACGTCCCTAGGCCAGCCCCAGCATTTT
NA	TRBV4-1	NA	TRBJ2-3	CASSHPAQGGRKDRQYF	TGCGCCAGCAGCCACCCGGCCCAAGGAGGTCGCAAAGATAGGCAGTATTTT
TRBD2	TRBV6-1	many	TRBJ2-1	CASSENGREGSFF	TGTGCCAGCAGTGAAAACGGGAGGGAGGGCTCTTTCTTC
NA	TRBV28	NA	TRBJ2-2	CASRVQRRVVFRGGGELFF	TGTGCCAGCAGAGTTCAACGGCGTGTGGTGTTCCGAGGTGGCGGGGAGCTGTTTTTT
TRBD2	TRBV4-1	many	TRBJ2-7	CASSSQREGYEQYF	TGCGCCAGCAGCTCCCAGCGGGAGGGCTACGAGCAGTACTTC
TRBD2	TRBV6-1	NA	TRBJ2-1	CASSALSAGEGDEQFF	TGTGCCAGCAGTGCCCTCTCCGCCGGGGAGGGCGATGAGCAGTTCTTC
NA	TRBV29-1	NA	TRBJ2-5	CSVVGLGETQYF	TGCAGCGTCGTCGGGCTGGGAGAGACCCAGTACTTC
NA	TRBV11-2	few	TRBJ1-3	CVSSPSYAGNTIYF	TGTGTCAGCAGCCCTTCCTATGCCGGAAACACCATATATTTT
TRBD1	TRBV28	NA	TRBJ2-1	CASTSDRVWINEQFF	TGTGCCAGCACTTCGGACAGGGTTTGGATCAATGAGCAGTTCTTT
TRBD2	TRBV19	NA	TRBJ2-1	CASRLAGGPNNEQFF	TGTGCCAGTAGACTAGCGGGAGGGCCTAACAATGAGCAGTTCTTC
TRBD2	TRBV11-2	NA	TRBJ2-1	CASSFRQAGGSNEQFF	TGTGCCAGCAGCTTTAGACAAGCGGGAGGGTCGAATGAGCAGTTCTTC
NA	TRBV28	NA	TRBJ2-1	CASSPSFGWRNYNEQFF	TGTGCCAGCAGCCCCTCTTTCGGATGGAGGAACTACAATGAGCAGTTCTTC
NA	TRBV2	NA	TRBJ2-7	CASSAVLFFEQYF	TGTGCCAGCAGTGCGGTCCTCTTCTTCGAGCAGTACTTC
TRBD2	TRBV11-2	medium-sized	TRBJ2-1	CASSSGLAGVRLEDGF	TGTGCCAGCAGCTCCGGACTAGCGGGAGTTCGCCTGGAAGATGGCTTC
NA	TRBV6-5	NA	TRBJ2-7	CTSSYHRGGYEQYF	TGTACCAGCAGTTACCACAGGGGAGGGTACGAGCAATACTTC
TRBD1	TRBV5-4	NA	TRBJ1-1	CASSSGAGTANTEAFF	TGTGCCAGCAGTTCTGGGGCCGGGACAGCGAACACTGAAGCTTTCTTT
TRBD1	TRBV5-4	NA	TRBJ1-1	CASSLGQGLNNEAFF	TGTGCCAGCAGCTTGGGACAGGGGTTGAACAATGAAGCTTTCTTT
NA	TRBV10-3	NA	TRBJ2-5	CAISEPRNQETQYF	TGTGCCATCAGTGAGCCTAGGAACCAAGAGACCCAATACTTC
NA	TRBV6-6	NA	TRBJ2-1	CTSRGSGVAWYEQFF	TGTACCAGCAGAGGGTCGGGAGTAGCGTGGTATGAGCAGTTCTTC